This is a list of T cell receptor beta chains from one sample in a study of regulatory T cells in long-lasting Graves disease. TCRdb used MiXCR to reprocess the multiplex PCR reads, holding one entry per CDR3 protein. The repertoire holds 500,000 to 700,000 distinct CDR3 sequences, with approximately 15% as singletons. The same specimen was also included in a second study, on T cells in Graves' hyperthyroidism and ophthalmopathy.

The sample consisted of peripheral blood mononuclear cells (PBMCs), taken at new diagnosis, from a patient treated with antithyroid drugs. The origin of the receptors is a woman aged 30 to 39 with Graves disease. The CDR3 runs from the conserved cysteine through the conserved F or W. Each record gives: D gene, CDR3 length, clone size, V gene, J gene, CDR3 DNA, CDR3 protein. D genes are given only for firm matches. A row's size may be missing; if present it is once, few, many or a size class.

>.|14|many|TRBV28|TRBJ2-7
TGTGCCAGCAGCCCTTCGGCGGGGATCGCCGAGCAGTACTTC
CASSPSAGIAEQYF
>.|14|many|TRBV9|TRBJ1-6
TGTGCCAGCAGCGGAACAGGAAAATGGTCACCCCTCCACTTT
CASSGTGKWSPLHF
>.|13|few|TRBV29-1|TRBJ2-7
TGCAGCGTTGAAACGGACGGATCCTACGAGCAGTACTTC
CSVETDGSYEQYF
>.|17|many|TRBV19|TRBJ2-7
TGTGCCAGTACCGAGGGGTCGGGCACCGCAAAGAGGTACGAGCAGTACTTC
CASTEGSGTAKRYEQYF
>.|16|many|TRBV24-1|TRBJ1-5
TGTGCCACCAGTGATGGGGGTAAGGGGGGCAATTCGCCCCAGCATTTT
CATSDGGKGGNSPQHF
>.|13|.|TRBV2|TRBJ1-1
TGTGCCAGCAGTGTAGGAGGCAGCCCTGAAGCTTTCTTT
CASSVGGSPEAFF
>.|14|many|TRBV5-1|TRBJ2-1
TGCGCCAGCAGCCCCTTTTTAGAATACAATGAGCAGTTCTTC
CASSPFLEYNEQFF
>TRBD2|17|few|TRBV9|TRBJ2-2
TGTGCCAGCAGCGTAGGGGGACTAGCGGGAGTCACCGGGGAGCTGTTTTTT
CASSVGGLAGVTGELFF
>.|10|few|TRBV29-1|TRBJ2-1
TGCAGCGTTGATGCTCTTGAGCAGTTCTTC
CSVDALEQFF
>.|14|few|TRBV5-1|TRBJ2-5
TGCGCCAGCAGATTCCAGGGTGGGCAAGAGACCCAGTACTTC
CASRFQGGQETQYF
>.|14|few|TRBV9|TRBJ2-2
TGTGCCAGCAGCGTAGTGGGGGGAACCGGGGAGCTGTTTTTT
CASSVVGGTGELFF
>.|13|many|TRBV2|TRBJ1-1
TGTGCCAGCAGGATTTCTTCGGGGACTGAAGCTTTCTTT
CASRISSGTEAFF
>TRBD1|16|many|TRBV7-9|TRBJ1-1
TGTGCCAGCAGCGTCGACAGGGGCGGATTGAACACTGAAGCTTTCTTT
CASSVDRGGLNTEAFF
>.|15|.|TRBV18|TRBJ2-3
TGTGCCAGCTCACCATTCGGGGGCAGTTCAGATACGCAGTATTTT
CASSPFGGSSDTQYF
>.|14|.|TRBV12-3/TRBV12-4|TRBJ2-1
TGTGCCAGCAGCGATGGGCCTGTCCGGAATGAGCAGTTCTTC
CASSDGPVRNEQFF
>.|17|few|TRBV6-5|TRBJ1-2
TGTGCCAGCAGTTACTCGAGGACAGCGGAAACTAACTATGGCTACACCTTC
CASSYSRTAETNYGYTF
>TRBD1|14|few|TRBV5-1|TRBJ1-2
TGCGCCAGCAGCGGACGCCGGGACAGCTATGGCTACACCTTC
CASSGRRDSYGYTF
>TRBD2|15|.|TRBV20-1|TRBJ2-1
TGCAGTGCTAGAGCTCTAGCGGGAGTAGGCAATGAGCAGTTCTTC
CSARALAGVGNEQFF
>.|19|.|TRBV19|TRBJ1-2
TGTGCCAGTAGTATCGCCCGGGCGTCAACAGGGAGGGACGACTATGGCTACACCTTC
CASSIARASTGRDDYGYTF
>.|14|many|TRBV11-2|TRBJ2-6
TGTGCCAGCAACAGGCTTTCAGGGGCCAACGTCCTGACTTTC
CASNRLSGANVLTF
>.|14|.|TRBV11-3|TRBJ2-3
TGTGCCAGCAGCTTAGGGACACAAACAGATACGCAGTATTTT
CASSLGTQTDTQYF
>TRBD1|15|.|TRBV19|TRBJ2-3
TGTGCCAGTAGTAGAGGGACAGCGAACACAGATACGCAGTATTTT
CASSRGTANTDTQYF
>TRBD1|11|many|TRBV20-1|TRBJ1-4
TGCAGTGCTAGGGACAGGGAAAAACTGTTTTTT
CSARDREKLFF
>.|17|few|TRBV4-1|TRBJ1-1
TGCGCCAGCAGCCAAGAGGAGTTGCGGCCGGGAGACACTGAAGCTTTCTTT
CASSQEELRPGDTEAFF
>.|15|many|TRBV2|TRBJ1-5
TGTGCCAGCAGCGCGGGACCGGGCCTGAAGCAGCCCCAGCATTTT
CASSAGPGLKQPQHF
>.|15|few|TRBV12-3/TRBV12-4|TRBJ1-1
TGTGCCAGCAGGAGGGGCAGGGAAAGTGGGACTGAAGCTTTCTTT
CASRRGRESGTEAFF
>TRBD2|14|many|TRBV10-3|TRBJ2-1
TGTGCCATCAGTGCCCGGCTTGGGGGGGATGAGCAGTTCTTC
CAISARLGGDEQFF
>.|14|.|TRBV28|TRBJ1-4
TGTGCCAGCAGTTCGGGGGTCACTAATGAAAAACTGTTTTTT
CASSSGVTNEKLFF
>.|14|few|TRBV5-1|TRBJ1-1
TGCGCCAGCAAAGCCGTGACCGGGAACACTGAAGCTTTCTTT
CASKAVTGNTEAFF
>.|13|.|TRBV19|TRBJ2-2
TGTGCCAGTAGTATAACGGGGGCCGGGGAGCTGTTTTTT
CASSITGAGELFF
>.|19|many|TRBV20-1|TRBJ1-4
TGCAGTGCTACGACCACAGGGCTAAGTCGCGGGGCAACTAATGAAAAACTGTTTTTT
CSATTTGLSRGATNEKLFF
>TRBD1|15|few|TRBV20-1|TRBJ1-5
TGCAGTGCTAGAGTGGGACAGATTAGCAATCAGCCCCAGCATTTT
CSARVGQISNQPQHF
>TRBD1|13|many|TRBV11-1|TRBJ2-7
TGTGCCAGCAGCTTAACAGGGGTCTACGAGCAGTACTTC
CASSLTGVYEQYF
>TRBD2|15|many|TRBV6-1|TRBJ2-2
TGTGCCAGCAGTCCCCGGACTAGCGGGAAAGGGGAGCTGTTTTTT
CASSPRTSGKGELFF
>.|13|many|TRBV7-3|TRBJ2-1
TGTGCCAGCAGCACGCCGACCGATATGGAGCAGTTCTTC
CASSTPTDMEQFF
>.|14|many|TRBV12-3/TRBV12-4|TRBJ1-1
TGTGCCAGCAGTTTAGCGGAGGGGTTGACTGAAGCTTTCTTT
CASSLAEGLTEAFF
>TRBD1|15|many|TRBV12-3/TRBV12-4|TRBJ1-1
TGTGCCAGCACCCGACAGGGAGCACTCTACACTGAAGCTTTCTTT
CASTRQGALYTEAFF
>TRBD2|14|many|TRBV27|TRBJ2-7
TGTGCCAGCAGTTTAACTAGCGGGGGTTACGAGCAGTACTTC
CASSLTSGGYEQYF
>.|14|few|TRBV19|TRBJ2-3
TGTGCCAGTTCCCAAGGACGGAGCACAGATACGCAGTATTTT
CASSQGRSTDTQYF
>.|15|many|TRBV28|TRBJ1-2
TGTGCCAGCCGTAGCCGCAACTTTGGGCCCTATGGCTACACCTTC
CASRSRNFGPYGYTF
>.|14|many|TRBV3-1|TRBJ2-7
TGTGCCAGCAGCCAAGCCCTGGGACTTGGCGAGCAGTACTTC
CASSQALGLGEQYF
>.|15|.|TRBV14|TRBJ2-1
TGTGCCAGCAGCCAACCCGGGACTGCCTACAATGAGCAGTTCTTC
CASSQPGTAYNEQFF
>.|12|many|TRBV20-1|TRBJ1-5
TGCAGTGGGGAGGGCTATAATCAGCCCCAGCATTTT
CSGEGYNQPQHF
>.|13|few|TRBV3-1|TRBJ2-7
TGTGCCAGCAGCCCCCAGGGGAGGGGCGAGCAGTACTTC
CASSPQGRGEQYF
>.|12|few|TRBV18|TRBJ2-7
TGTGCCAGCTCAAGTGACCCCTACGAGCAGTACTTC
CASSSDPYEQYF
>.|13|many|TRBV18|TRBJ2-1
TGTGCCAGCTCACCCCCGGGGCACAATGAGCAGTTCTTC
CASSPPGHNEQFF
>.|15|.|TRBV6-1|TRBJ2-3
TGTGCCAGCAGCCGGGGACTCTCAGGCACAGATACGCAGTATTTT
CASSRGLSGTDTQYF
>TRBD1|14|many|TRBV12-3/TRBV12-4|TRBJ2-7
TGTGCCAGCAGCCTGACAGGGGGCCACTACGAGCAGTACTTC
CASSLTGGHYEQYF
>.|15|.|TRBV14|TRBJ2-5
TGTGCCAGCAGCCAAAGTGTTGGGCCCGAAGGGGTCCAGTACTTC
CASSQSVGPEGVQYF
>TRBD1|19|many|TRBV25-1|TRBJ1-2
TGTGCCAGCAGTGAGGCCCCAGGACAGGGCAAAGGGGCTAACTATGGCTACACCTTC
CASSEAPGQGKGANYGYTF
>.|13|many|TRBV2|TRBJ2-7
TGTGCCAGCACCCTTTTAAGGCAGGGCGAGCAGTACTTC
CASTLLRQGEQYF
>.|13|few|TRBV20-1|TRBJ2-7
TGCAGTGGGGGAGGAGCGGCTTACTACGAGCAGTACTTC
CSGGGAAYYEQYF
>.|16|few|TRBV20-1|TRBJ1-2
TGCAGTGCTAGAGGTCCATCCGGGACGGATCCCTATGGCTACACCTTC
CSARGPSGTDPYGYTF